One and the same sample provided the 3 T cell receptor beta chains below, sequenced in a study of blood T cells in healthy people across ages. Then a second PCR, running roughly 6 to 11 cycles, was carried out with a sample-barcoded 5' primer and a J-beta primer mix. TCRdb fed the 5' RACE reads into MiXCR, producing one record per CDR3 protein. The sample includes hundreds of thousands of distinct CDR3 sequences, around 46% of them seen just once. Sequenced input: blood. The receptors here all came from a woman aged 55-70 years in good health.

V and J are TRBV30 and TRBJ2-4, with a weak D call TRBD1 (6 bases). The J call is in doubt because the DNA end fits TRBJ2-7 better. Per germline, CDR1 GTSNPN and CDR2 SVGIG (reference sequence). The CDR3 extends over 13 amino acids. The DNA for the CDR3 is TGTGCCTGGAGTAGGGGGAGAACCTACGAGCAGTACTTC. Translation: CAWSRGRTYEQYF.

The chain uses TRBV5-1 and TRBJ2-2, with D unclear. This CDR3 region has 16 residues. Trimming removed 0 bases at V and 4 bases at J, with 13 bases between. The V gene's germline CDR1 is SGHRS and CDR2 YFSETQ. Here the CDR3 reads CASSLAEPLPTGELFF. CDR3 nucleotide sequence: TGCGCCAGCAGCTTGGCCGAGCCACTACCCACCGGGGAGCTGTTTTTT.

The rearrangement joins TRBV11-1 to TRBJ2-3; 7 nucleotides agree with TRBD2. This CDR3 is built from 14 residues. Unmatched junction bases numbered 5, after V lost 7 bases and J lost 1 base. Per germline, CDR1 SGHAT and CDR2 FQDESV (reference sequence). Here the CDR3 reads CASTTTSGTDTQYF. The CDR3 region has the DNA TGTGCCAGCACGACAACTAGCGGCACAGATACGCAGTATTTT.